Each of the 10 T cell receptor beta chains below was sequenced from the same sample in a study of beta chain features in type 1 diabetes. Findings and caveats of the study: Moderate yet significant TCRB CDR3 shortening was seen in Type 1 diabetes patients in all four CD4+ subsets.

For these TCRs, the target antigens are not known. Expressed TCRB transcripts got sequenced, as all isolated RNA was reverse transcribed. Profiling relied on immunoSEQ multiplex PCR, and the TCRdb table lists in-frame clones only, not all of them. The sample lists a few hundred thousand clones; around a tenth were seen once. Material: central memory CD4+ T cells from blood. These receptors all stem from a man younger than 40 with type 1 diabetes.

As DNA, the CDR3 is TGTGCCAGCAGCTTAGGCGGAGTAGCGGGAAACTCCTACGAGCAGTACTTC. It is translated as CASSLGGVAGNSYEQYF. This chain links TRBV21-1 with TRBJ2-5; the table calls TRBD2, which could not be checked here. The DNA end is a closer match to TRBJ2-7, so the J assignment may be wrong. TRBV21-1 counts as a pseudogene. CDR3 length equals 17 residues.

CDR3 in amino acids: CASNPGTGPFGYTF. The DNA for the CDR3 is TGTGCCAGCAACCCTGGGACAGGGCCCTTCGGCTACACCTTC. This chain links TRBV5-4 with TRBJ1-2; 9 positions match TRBD1. The germline gives CDR1 SGHNT, CDR2 YYREEE (reference sequence). The V segment lost 6 bases and the J segment 8 bases; nucleotides outside the gene matches: 11. The CDR3 runs 14 residues.

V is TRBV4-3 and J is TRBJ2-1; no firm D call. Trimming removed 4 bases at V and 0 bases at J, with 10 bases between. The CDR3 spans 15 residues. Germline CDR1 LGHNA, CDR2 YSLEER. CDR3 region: CASSPVADSYNEQFF. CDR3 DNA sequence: TGCGCCAGCAGCCCCGTTGCAGACTCCTACAATGAGCAGTTCTTC.

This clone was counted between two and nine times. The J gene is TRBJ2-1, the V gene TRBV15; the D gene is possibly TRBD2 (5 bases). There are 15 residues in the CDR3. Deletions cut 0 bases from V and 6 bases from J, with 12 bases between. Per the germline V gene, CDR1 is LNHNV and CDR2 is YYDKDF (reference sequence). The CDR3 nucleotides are TGTGCCACCAGCAGAGACCGCGACTACCGCAATGAGCAGTTCTTC. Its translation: CATSRDRDYRNEQFF. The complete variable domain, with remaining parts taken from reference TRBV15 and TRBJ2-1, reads DAMVIQNPRYQVTQFGKPVTLSCSQTLNHNVMYWYQQKSSQAPKLLFHYYDKDFNNEADTPDNFQSRRPNTSFCFLDIRSPGLGDTAMYLCATSRDRDYRNEQFFGPGTRLTVL.

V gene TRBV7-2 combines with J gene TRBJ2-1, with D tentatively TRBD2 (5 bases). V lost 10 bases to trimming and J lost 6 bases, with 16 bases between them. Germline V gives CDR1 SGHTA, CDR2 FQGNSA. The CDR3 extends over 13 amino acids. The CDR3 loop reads CATRGSSSNEQFF. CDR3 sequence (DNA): TGTGCCACCCGAGGGAGTAGCTCCAATGAGCAGTTCTTC.

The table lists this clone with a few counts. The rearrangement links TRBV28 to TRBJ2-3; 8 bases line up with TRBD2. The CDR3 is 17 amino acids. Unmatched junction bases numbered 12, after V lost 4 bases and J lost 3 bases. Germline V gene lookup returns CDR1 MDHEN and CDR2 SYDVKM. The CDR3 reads CASSSPGGGGPTDTQYF. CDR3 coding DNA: TGTGCCAGCAGTTCCCCCGGGGGGGGAGGGCCGACAGATACGCAGTATTTT.

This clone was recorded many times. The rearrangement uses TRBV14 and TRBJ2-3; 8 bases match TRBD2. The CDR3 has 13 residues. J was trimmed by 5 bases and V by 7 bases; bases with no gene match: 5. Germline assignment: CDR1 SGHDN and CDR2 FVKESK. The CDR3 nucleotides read TGTGCCAGCACCTGGGCGGGAGGAGATACGCAGTATTTT. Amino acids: CASTWAGGDTQYF.

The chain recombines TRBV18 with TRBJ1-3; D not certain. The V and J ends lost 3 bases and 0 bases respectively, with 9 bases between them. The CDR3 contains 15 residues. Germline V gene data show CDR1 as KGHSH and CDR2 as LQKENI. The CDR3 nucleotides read TGTGCCAGCTCACCGGCGGCGAGCTCTGGAAACACCATATATTTT. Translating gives CASSPAASSGNTIYF.

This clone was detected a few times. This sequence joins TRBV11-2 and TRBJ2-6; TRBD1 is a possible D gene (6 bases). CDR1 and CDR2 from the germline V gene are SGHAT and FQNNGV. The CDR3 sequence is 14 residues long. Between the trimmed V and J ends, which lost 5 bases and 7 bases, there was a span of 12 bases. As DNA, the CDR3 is TGTGCCAGCAGCCCTTCCAGGGGAGCCAACGTCCTGACTTTC. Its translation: CASSPSRGANVLTF.

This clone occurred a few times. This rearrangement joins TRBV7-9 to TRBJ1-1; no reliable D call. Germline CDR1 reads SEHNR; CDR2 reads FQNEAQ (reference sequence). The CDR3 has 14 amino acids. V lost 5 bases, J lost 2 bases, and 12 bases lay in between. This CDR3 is CASSRSAVNTEAFF. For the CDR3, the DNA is TGTGCCAGCAGCAGGTCAGCGGTTAACACTGAAGCTTTCTTT.